This T cell receptor beta chain was identified during a study of identical twins (dated by TCRdb to 2015 to 2016). Regarding the complete study: TCR alpha and beta repertoires from monozygotic twins, unrelated adults of various ages and cord blood were deep-sequenced to test whether fetal clonotypes persist. To rule out contamination, replicate twin experiments were performed at different times with different library preparation protocols. Here is what the overall study found, with its caveats: Compared with coincidental sharing between unrelated individuals, out-of-frame TCR alpha sequences shared between twins showed an excess of sequences with low generation probability. Conclusions relied on cross-sectional statistical analysis, since the same donors could not be followed over many years. Fewer insertions were carried by abundant cord blood beta clonotypes; a weaker similar trend was observed in young adult naive repertoires, while no such trend was observed in memory repertoires. Out-of-frame TCR alpha sharing in monozygotic twins was systematically underestimated by recombination models, whereas sharing between unrelated individuals was in agreement with the recombination models. In beta out-of-frame sequences, excess twin sharing was weaker, because having fewer shared sequences lowered the signal-to-noise ratio. Zero-insertion analyses could be partly confounded by invariant T cells such as MAIT and iNKT, though diverse VJ usage argued against such confounding for most clonotypes.

With regard to this clonotype: This receptor's antigen is unknown. No clone much larger than this one lies a single base away; base qualities are absent.

Looking up the germline V gene (reference sequence) yields CDR1 SGHKS and CDR2 YYEKEE. The CDR3, from cysteine to phenylalanine, totals 15 residues. Just CDR3 DNA is preserved here, 45 bases in frame from base 1. V sheds 2 bases and J sheds 7 bases, leaving 15 bases between their ends. The library came from 5' RACE. The reads were generated on an Illumina HiSeq 2000. Template switching introduced a universal primer binding site; the final cDNA contained a unique molecular identifier, enabling accurate counting of TCR cDNA molecules. First-strand cDNA for TCR alpha and beta chains was synthesized from specific primers in the conserved constant-segment region. To control for contamination, every cDNA library carried two barcodes: a SMART-Mk sample barcode plus Illumina barcodes. TruSeq adapter sequences along with Illumina sample barcodes were introduced in two successive PCR steps. The TCR alpha and beta cDNA libraries were sequenced on the Illumina HiSeq platform using custom primers. The authors' analysis ran thus. Raw reads were processed with MiGEC to extract unique molecular identifiers, and MiXCR was used to determine CDR3 positions. Recombination models were inferred per individual with the repgenHMM and IGoR tools using an EM algorithm. Shared clonotypes were analyzed with the tcR package in R, and sharing was normalized by the product of cloneset sizes. Out-of-frame nonproductive sequences were analyzed to study raw recombination free of thymic and clonal selection effects. TCRdb trimmed the raw reads at Q25, called clones with MiXCR and kept productive beta chains. All rows with the same CDR3 protein become a single entry with the most common DNA and genes. TCRdb's processing, not the authors', yielded these V and J calls. Present in this sample are 450,000 to 500,000 distinct CDR3 sequences, approximately 14% of which were seen just once. About 0.97% of the sample is taken by the ten largest.

Every donor was a healthy Caucasian. The twin cohort comprised three pairs of female monozygotic twins, all aged about 18 to 29 years. CD4+ and CD8+ T cell populations were isolated with positive isolation kits from Invitrogen. This sample also belongs to another study, concerning yellow fever vaccine responses in identical twins. As that second paper reports: According to the authors, in identical twins the way T cells responded to vaccination appeared partly convergent and partly personalized. In the study, vaccine-responding T cell clones were precisely tracked in identical twins.

Sequencing was carried out using CD4+ T cells sorted from blood. The sequence joins TRBV5-5 to TRBJ2-2; the D gene is unclear. The receptor's source is a woman younger than 30 in good health. The sequence in DNA is TGTGCCAGCAGCTTACGACTCCCCTCCAGCGGGGAGCTGTTTTTT. Its product reads: CASSLRLPSSGELFF.